This TCR beta chain was sequenced in a study of cytomegalovirus exposure and HLA in healthy donors. The study, taken as a whole, reports: Rare TCR sequences dominated, though some public TCRs recurred in many donors. Among TCR beta chains, those listed as cytomegalovirus-associated numbered over 150. Subsequent analysis revealed that first-cohort TCR clusters tended to co-occur in the roughly 120 validation repertoires.

On this clone itself: Its antigen is unknown.

The CDR3 loop spans 19 amino acids. Trimming cost V 0 bases and J 4 bases, with 22 bases left between them. Germline V gene data show CDR1 as MNHNS and CDR2 as SASEGT. Sequenced by immunoSEQ multiplex PCR; TCRdb stores in-frame clones only, minus some. The profile shows 90,000 or so clones, 85% of them singletons. The clonotype originates from a man younger than 35 in good health and CMV-seropositive. Sequencing was carried out using PBMCs. V and J are TRBV6-1 and TRBJ1-5; maybe TRBD1 (6 bases). The CDR3 region has the DNA TGTGCCAGCAGTGAAGCCACAGGGTCCGTCTGGGGGTCAAATCAGCCCCAGCATTTT. This sequence encodes CASSEATGSVWGSNQPQHF.